The 32 T cell receptor beta chains presented below share a single source sample, sequenced in a study of graft-versus-host responses after intestinal transplantation. Only in-frame clones appear in the TCRdb table, and some are missing; sequencing was by immunoSEQ multiplex PCR. Here the sample spans about 63,000 clones, approximately 91% being singletons. Lymphocytes from graft epithelium and lamina propria were isolated. The sample was ileum tissue, taken 357 days after transplant. The receptors here all came from a human patient who received an intestinal transplant, so some T cells may come from the graft donor.

The rearrangement uses TRBV7-9 and TRBJ1-1; D call uncertain. V lost 5 bases and J lost 0, with 16 bases in between. The CDR3 totals 16 residues. CDR1 and CDR2 from the germline V gene are SEHNR and FQNEAQ (reference sequence). The CDR3 loop is CASSPRAAPMNTEAFF. As DNA, the CDR3 is TGTGCCAGCAGCCCCCGGGCGGCGCCAATGAACACTGAAGCTTTCTTT.

The rearrangement joins TRBV21-1 to TRBJ2-7; no check of the table's D call, TRBD2, against the DNA was made. TRBV21-1 is marked as a pseudogene. The CDR3 sequence is 16 residues long. The CDR3 DNA is TGTGCCAGCAGCAAAGAGGGGGGGACTAGCGGGAACGAGCAGTACTTC. It yields the protein CASSKEGGTSGNEQYF.

In nucleotides, the CDR3 is TGTGCCAGCAGCTTAGGGACAGGGAGTGGAAACACCATATATTTT. Amino acids: CASSLGTGSGNTIYF. The chain uses TRBV11-3 and TRBJ1-3; 8 nucleotides align to TRBD1. Trimming removed 1 base from V and 3 bases from J; junction bases left unmatched: 2. The germline V gene has CDR1 SGHNT and CDR2 YENEEA. The CDR3 is 15 residues long.

The rearrangement links TRBV7-9 to TRBJ2-7; tentative D call: TRBD2 (6 bases). Trimming removed 0 bases at V and 3 bases at J, with 9 bases between. The CDR3 is 14 residues long. Germline values: CDR1 SEHNR, CDR2 FQNEAQ (reference sequence). CDR3 coding DNA: TGTGCCAGCAGCTTAGCGCCGGGAGACTACGAGCAGTACTTC. The encoded protein is CASSLAPGDYEQYF.

This clone was seen a single time. The CDR3 DNA follows: TGTGCCAGCAGCTCCGGTGGGGACACCATATATTTT. This codes for CASSSGGDTIYF. V usage is TRBV5-6 and J usage is TRBJ1-3; D remains ambiguous. Trimming removed 3 bases from V and 8 bases from J, with 9 bases in between. CDR3 length: 12 amino acids. Germline V lookup: CDR1 SGHDT, CDR2 YYEEEE.

In this sample, this clone is medium-sized (0.01 to 0.1%). The chain combines TRBV11-2 with TRBJ2-7; 9 positions match TRBD2. Germline CDR1 SGHAT, CDR2 FQNNGV. The CDR3 spans 18 residues. With V trimmed by 1 base and J by 1 base, 11 bases remained unmatched. The CDR3 DNA reads as TGTGCCAGCAGCTTAGTGGGCGGAGGACTAGCGCAATCCTACGAGCAGTACTTC. Its translation: CASSLVGGGLAQSYEQYF. Based on the CDR3 plus reference TRBV11-2 and TRBJ2-7, the full variable domain is EAGVAQSPRYKIIEKRQSVAFWCNPISGHATLYWYQQILGQGPKLLIQFQNNGVVDDSQLPKDRFSAERLKGVDSTLKIQPAKLEDSAVYLCASSLVGGGLAQSYEQYFGPGTRLTVT.

This sequence joins TRBV2 and TRBJ1-4; no reliable D call. Germline V gene data show CDR1 as SNHLY and CDR2 as FYNNEI. Trimming left V 5 bases short and J 4 bases short, with 14 bases between. The CDR3 has 15 amino acids. The DNA for the CDR3 is TGTGCCAGCAGTACATGGGGTGGAGATAATGAAAAACTGTTTTTT. Translated, it gives CASSTWGGDNEKLFF.

J is TRBJ1-5 and V is TRBV15; the D gene is possibly TRBD1 (6 bases). Germline CDR1 LNHNV, CDR2 YYDKDF (reference sequence). V gave up 1 base and J gave up 0 bases, with 10 bases separating them. This CDR3 has 16 amino acids. CDR3 in amino acids: CATSRGTDNSNQPQHF. DNA of the CDR3: TGTGCCACCAGCAGAGGGACAGATAATAGCAATCAGCCCCAGCATTTT.

CDR3 DNA: TGTGCCACCCTCGGATCCAGTGGGAGCTCCTATAATTCACCCCTCCACTTT. Encoded protein: CATLGSSGSSYNSPLHF. J is TRBJ1-6 and V is TRBV6-4, with D unclear. The germline gives CDR1 MRHNA, CDR2 SNTAGT. V was clipped by 10 bases and J by 0 bases, with 19 bases between them. The CDR3 contains 17 residues.

The J gene is TRBJ2-7, the V gene TRBV10-3, with 12 bases fitting TRBD2. The germline V gene encodes CDR1 ENHRY and CDR2 SYGVKD. With 2 bases clipped from V and 5 bases from J, the junction kept 4 bases outside the gene matches. This CDR3 is 15 amino acids long. The CDR3 sequence is CAISEVSSGRDEQYF. The CDR3 region has the DNA TGTGCCATCAGTGAGGTGTCTAGCGGGAGGGACGAGCAGTACTTC.

This clone was counted once. V is TRBV4-1 and J is TRBJ2-4; 13 bases are shared with TRBD2. The V gene's germline CDR1 is MGHRA and CDR2 YSYEKL. This CDR3 has 19 residues. With V trimmed by 1 base and J by 2 bases, 8 bases remained unmatched. The DNA for the CDR3 is TGCGCCAGCAGCCAAGCGCCCGGACTAGCGGGAGACACCAAAAACATTCAGTACTTC. It translates to CASSQAPGLAGDTKNIQYF.

The V call is TRBV6-6, the J call TRBJ2-5; D is unresolved. CDR1 MNHNY and CDR2 SVGAGI come from the germline V gene (reference sequence). V was trimmed by 7 bases and J by 5 bases, leaving 8 bases between them. The CDR3 has 11 residues. CDR3 region: CASTWSETQYF. The CDR3 coding sequence is TGTGCCAGCACGTGGTCGGAGACCCAGTACTTC.

The chain links TRBV10-3 to TRBJ2-2, with D perhaps TRBD1 (6 bases). Looked up from germline, CDR1 is ENHRY and CDR2 is SYGVKD. V was pared by 3 bases and J by 6 bases, with 11 bases between. This CDR3 comprises 14 residues. The CDR3 DNA sequence: TGTGCCATCAGTGAACCGGACAGATCCGGGGAGCTGTTTTTT. Amino acids: CAISEPDRSGELFF.

The gene calls are TRBV4-1 and TRBJ2-5; 9 bases fit TRBD2. The last part of the DNA fits TRBJ2-7 better; the J call may be wrong. The germline gives CDR1 MGHRA, CDR2 YSYEKL. The CDR3 runs to 16 residues. Here the CDR3 reads CASSQIVAGEGIEQYF. For the CDR3, the DNA is TGCGCCAGCAGCCAAATCGTAGCGGGAGAGGGAATCGAGCAGTACTTC.

The J gene is TRBJ2-2, the V gene TRBV29-1; D is perhaps TRBD1 (6 bases). Germline CDR1 reads SQVTM; CDR2 reads ANQGSEA. The length of the CDR3 is 12 residues. Trimming pared 6 bases from V and 6 bases from J, leaving 11 bases between. CDR3 residues: CSVIQGPGELFF. CDR3 bases: TGCAGCGTGATACAGGGTCCCGGGGAGCTGTTTTTT.

The genes are TRBV2 and TRBJ2-2, with 8 bases that match TRBD2. V was clipped by 3 bases and J by 3 bases; unmatched bases: 18. The CDR3 is 20 residues long. CDR1 and CDR2 from the germline V gene are SNHLY and FYNNEI. The CDR3 DNA sequence: TGTGCCAGCAGTGATGAAGAGACATTTCAGACTAGCGTTTACACCGGGGAGCTGTTTTTT. It translates to CASSDEETFQTSVYTGELFF.

The genes are TRBV4-1 and TRBJ2-7, with 10 bases identical to TRBD1. CDR1 is MGHRA, CDR2 YSYEKL, per germline. V trimming: 4 bases; J trimming: 3 bases; junction bases outside the gene matches: 3. The CDR3 consists of 14 residues. The CDR3 region is CASSRQGAGYEQYF. Written as DNA, the CDR3 is TGCGCCAGCAGCCGACAGGGGGCTGGCTACGAGCAGTACTTC.

The chain has TRBV5-1 and TRBJ2-6; D remains unclear. CDR1 and CDR2 (germline): SGHRS, YFSETQ. The CDR3 loop spans 13 amino acids. Trimming took 1 base from V and 4 from J, leaving 3 bases between them. The CDR3 spells CASSLIGANVLTF. CDR3 nucleotide sequence: TGCGCCAGCAGCTTGATCGGGGCCAACGTCCTGACTTTC. Using reference TRBV5-1 and TRBJ2-6 for the parts outside the CDR3, the full variable domain is KAGVTQTPRYLIKTRGQQVTLSCSPISGHRSVSWYQQTPGQGLQFLFEYFSETQRNKGNFPGRFSGRQFSNSRSEMNVSTLELGDSALYLCASSLIGANVLTFGAGSRLTVL.

V gene TRBV7-2 combines with J gene TRBJ1-5, with D unresolved. The V end was cut by 2 bases, the J end by 2 bases, with 10 bases between. Germline CDR1 SGHTA, CDR2 FQGNSA. There are 15 residues in the CDR3. CDR3 in amino acids: CASSLSFTGNQPQHF. The CDR3 DNA sequence: TGTGCCAGCAGCTTAAGTTTCACAGGCAATCAGCCCCAGCATTTT.

The table lists this clone with a count of one. The chain joins TRBV29-1 to TRBJ1-1; 8 bases map to TRBD1. Germline-derived CDR1 and CDR2 are SQVTM and ANQGSEA. Trimming removed 5 bases from V and 0 bases from J; junction bases left unmatched: 5. The CDR3 runs 14 residues. The CDR3 DNA reads as TGCAGCGTTTCGACAGGGGCCATGAACACTGAAGCTTTCTTT. It translates to CSVSTGAMNTEAFF.

The chain combines TRBV4-1 with TRBJ1-2, with D maybe TRBD1 (6 bases). Germline V gives CDR1 MGHRA, CDR2 YSYEKL. Trimming cost V 3 bases and J 4 bases, with 15 bases left between them. This CDR3 is 15 amino acids long. In DNA, the CDR3 is TGCGCCAGCAGCCACCCCGGGGGGGCCTTCTATGGCTACACCTTC. Amino acids: CASSHPGGAFYGYTF.

V gene TRBV9 combines with J gene TRBJ1-6; no clear D gene. Germline V gene sequence: CDR1 SGDLS, CDR2 YYNGEE. This CDR3 is built from 15 residues. V was clipped by 4 bases and J by 9 bases, with 17 bases between them. The CDR3 region is CASSIAGDASSPLHF. The CDR3 DNA reads as TGTGCCAGCAGCATCGCCGGGGATGCTAGTTCACCCCTCCACTTT.

The V gene is TRBV28, the J gene TRBJ2-7; 10 nucleotides agree with TRBD2. The V gene's germline CDR1 is MDHEN and CDR2 SYDVKM. This CDR3 comprises 15 residues. V was pared by 5 bases and J by 0 bases, with 4 bases of the junction left unmatched. CDR3 amino acids: CASSPTSGDSYEQYF. Written as DNA, the CDR3 is TGTGCCAGCAGTCCTACTAGCGGGGACTCCTACGAGCAGTACTTC.

The gene calls are TRBV5-4 and TRBJ1-6; D gene uncertain. Germline V gene sequence: CDR1 SGHNT, CDR2 YYREEE (reference sequence). The CDR3 runs to 14 residues. Trimming shortened V by 4 bases and J by 7 bases, and 12 bases separated the two germline ends. The CDR3 region has the DNA TGTGCCAGCAGCGAAAGACGGCAAAATTCACCCCTCCACTTT. Translating gives CASSERRQNSPLHF.

This chain joins TRBV2 and TRBJ1-5; D is unclear. The ends were cut back, 3 bases at V and 7 bases at J, with 10 bases in the middle. This CDR3 spans 13 amino acids. Germline V gene data show CDR1 as SNHLY and CDR2 as FYNNEI. The CDR3 reads CASSETAPQPQHF. CDR3 bases: TGTGCCAGCAGTGAGACGGCCCCCCAGCCCCAGCATTTT.

This clone appeared once. The rearrangement joins TRBV4-1 to TRBJ2-1, with TRBD1 matching over 10 bases. Trimming at V came to 0 bases and at J to 8 bases, leaving 4 bases not matched to a gene. CDR1 and CDR2 from the germline V gene are MGHRA and YSYEKL. The CDR3 covers 15 residues. CDR3 nucleotides: TGCGCCAGCAGCCAAGAAGAGGGACAGGGGTATGAGCAGTTCTTC. Protein: CASSQEEGQGYEQFF.

The chain uses TRBV7-9 and TRBJ1-1; D is unresolved. Per germline, CDR1 SEHNR and CDR2 FQNEAQ (reference sequence). V was shortened by 8 bases and J by 1 base, with 14 bases between the two germline ends. This CDR3 has 14 residues. Here the CDR3 DNA reads TGTGCCAGCCGTTCGGGTCCGACGAACACTGAAGCTTTCTTT. As protein: CASRSGPTNTEAFF.

This chain links TRBV9 with TRBJ2-5, with TRBD2 matching 7 bases. Germline V gene data show CDR1 as SGDLS and CDR2 as YYNGEE. After removal of 2 bases from V and 5 bases from J, the junction contained 9 bases not matched to a gene. The CDR3 extends over 15 amino acids. The CDR3 protein is CASSVGGRGRETQYF. The CDR3 DNA is TGTGCCAGCAGCGTCGGAGGGAGGGGACGGGAGACCCAGTACTTC.

The V and J genes are TRBV4-1 and TRBJ1-1; D is undetermined. V lost 0 bases and J 3 bases, leaving 11 bases between the germline ends. This CDR3 contains 15 residues. The germline CDR1 and CDR2 sequences are MGHRA and YSYEKL. CDR3 in DNA: TGCGCCAGCAGCCAAGATGGTATAGCAGACACTGAAGCTTTCTTT. The encoded protein is CASSQDGIADTEAFF.

The rearrangement links TRBV14 to TRBJ1-3; D not certain. Per germline, CDR1 SGHDN and CDR2 FVKESK. V dropped 0 bases and J dropped 0 bases, with 6 bases sitting between them. The CDR3 runs 15 residues. CDR3 amino acids: CASSQDHLSGNTIYF. Written as DNA, the CDR3 is TGTGCCAGCAGCCAAGACCACCTCTCTGGAAACACCATATATTTT.

The V and J genes are TRBV5-5 and TRBJ1-4; the D is unclear. From germline, CDR1 is SGHKS and CDR2 YYEKEE (reference sequence). The CDR3 length is 15 residues. V lost 2 bases, J lost 6 bases, and 14 bases lay in between. The CDR3 region is CASSFSAHGDEKLFF. The CDR3 DNA is TGTGCCAGCAGCTTTTCAGCCCACGGGGATGAAAAACTGTTTTTT.

This chain joins TRBV5-1 and TRBJ1-2; no firm D call. CDR3 length: 15 amino acids. The germline gives CDR1 SGHRS, CDR2 YFSETQ. Trimming stripped 2 bases from V and 5 bases from J, with 16 bases between. CDR3 DNA: TGCGCCAGCAGCTTCACGGGAAAGAACCTTTATGGCTACACCTTC. It is translated as CASSFTGKNLYGYTF.